What follows are 21 T cell receptor beta chains derived from one specimen sequenced in a study of beta chain features in type 1 diabetes. Broader study findings: Shortening that was moderate but significant affected the TCRB CDR3s of Type 1 diabetes patients in all four CD4+ subsets.

The isolated RNA, all of it, was reverse transcribed, so expressed TCRB transcripts were what got sequenced. Method: immunoSEQ multiplex PCR; TCRdb's copy keeps in-frame clones and lacks some. The table records more than 250,000 clones, over 12% of them present only once. The antigens for these receptors are not known. The sample was naive CD4+ T cells from blood. All receptors come from a man between 18 and 35 years old with type 1 diabetes.

V gene TRBV30 combines with J gene TRBJ2-1, with 13 bases identical to TRBD2. J lost 3 bases, V lost 0 bases, and 8 bases had no gene match. The CDR3 covers 18 residues. Germline values: CDR1 GTSNPN, CDR2 SVGIG (reference sequence). CDR3 residues: CAWSVLAGGPFGYNEQFF. CDR3 DNA sequence: TGTGCCTGGAGTGTACTAGCGGGGGGGCCGTTTGGCTACAATGAGCAGTTCTTC.

The chain links TRBV5-6 to TRBJ2-7; D unresolved. The V and J ends lost 1 base and 3 bases respectively, with 11 bases between them. Germline V gene sequence: CDR1 SGHDT, CDR2 YYEEEE. The CDR3 consists of 14 residues. In DNA form, the CDR3 reads TGTGCCAGCAGCTTGCCCAACCCAGTCTACGAGCAGTACTTC. Translated: CASSLPNPVYEQYF.

The rearrangement uses TRBV27 and TRBJ2-2; possible D gene TRBD1, 5 bases. Germline CDR1 MNHEY, CDR2 SMNVEV (reference sequence). The CDR3 sequence is 17 residues long. Trimming cost V 6 bases and J 5 bases, with 22 bases left between them. The CDR3 here is CASRSKFGASRTGELFF. The CDR3 nucleotides read TGTGCCAGCAGGAGTAAATTTGGGGCATCGCGGACCGGGGAGCTGTTTTTT.

This clone was detected a few times. The genes are TRBV5-4 and TRBJ1-2, with 7 bases fitting TRBD1. Germline CDR1 SGHNT, CDR2 YYREEE (reference sequence). Unmatched junction bases numbered 17, after V lost 4 bases and J lost 8 bases. The CDR3 totals 16 residues. The CDR3 bases are TGTGCCAGCAGCCCTACTCCGCCCGGGACAGACGCCGGCTACACCTTC. Its translation: CASSPTPPGTDAGYTF.

There are a few counts of this clone. The chain is built from TRBV29-1 and TRBJ2-2; D is unclear. CDR1 and CDR2 from the germline V gene are SQVTM and ANQGSEA. The V end was cut by 3 bases, the J end by 2 bases, with 4 bases between. There are 12 residues in the CDR3. The CDR3 region has the DNA TGCAGCGTTGACCCTAACACCGGGGAGCTGTTTTTT. The encoded protein is CSVDPNTGELFF.

This clone was found a few times. The chain is built from TRBV30 and TRBJ2-2; tentatively, D is TRBD2 (6 bases). Between the trimmed V and J ends, which lost 4 bases and 7 bases, there was a span of 10 bases. The germline gives CDR1 GTSNPN, CDR2 SVGIG (reference sequence). CDR3 length: 12 amino acids. The CDR3 region is CAWTLAIGELFF. As DNA, the CDR3 is TGTGCCTGGACCCTAGCGATCGGGGAGCTGTTTTTT.

On this clone: Other DNA sequences in this sample translate to the same CDR3. The gene calls are TRBV5-4 and TRBJ1-2; D perhaps matches TRBD1 (6 bases). Looked up from germline, CDR1 is SGHNT and CDR2 is YYREEE (reference sequence). Between the trimmed V and J ends, which lost 2 bases and 7 bases, there was a span of 9 bases. This CDR3 has 12 amino acids. This chain's CDR3 is CASSFDRTGYTF. For the CDR3, the DNA is TGTGCCAGCAGCTTTGACAGGACTGGCTACACCTTC.

This clone has more than one count but fewer than ten. The CDR3 DNA is TGTGCCAGCAGGCGGGGGCAGGGAAATCAGCCCCAGCATTTT. It specifies CASRRGQGNQPQHF. The chain couples TRBV28 to TRBJ1-5, with D perhaps TRBD1 (6 bases). Trimming took off 6 bases at V and 4 bases at J, with 13 bases between the two ends. The germline CDR1 and CDR2 sequences are MDHEN and SYDVKM. This CDR3 contains 14 residues.

The chain couples TRBV7-2 to TRBJ2-7; 7 bases match TRBD1. V was pared by 7 bases and J by 3 bases, with 6 bases of the junction left unmatched. Germline V gene data show CDR1 as SGHTA and CDR2 as FQGNSA. The CDR3 runs to 13 residues. The CDR3 DNA reads as TGTGCCAGCAACCCGGGACAGAGCTACGAGCAGTACTTC. Translating gives CASNPGQSYEQYF.

The chain uses TRBV7-9 and TRBJ2-1; D is uncertain. This CDR3 has 8 residues. Looked up from germline, CDR1 is SEHNR and CDR2 is FQNEAQ (reference sequence). Trimming took 6 bases from V and 15 from J, leaving 6 bases between them. The CDR3 sequence: CASSSWFF. The CDR3 DNA reads as TGTGCCAGCAGTTCCTGGTTCTTC.

The J gene is TRBJ2-7, the V gene TRBV28; no reliable D call. CDR1 and CDR2 (germline): MDHEN, SYDVKM. The CDR3 has 12 residues. The V and J ends lost 8 bases and 0 bases respectively, with 8 bases between them. DNA of the CDR3: TGTGCCAGCGAGGCAAGCTCCTACGAGCAGTACTTC. Protein: CASEASSYEQYF.

This clone turned up a few times. The CDR3 sequence is CASRGGRANTEAFF. DNA of the CDR3: TGTGCCAGCAGGGGGGGGCGGGCGAACACTGAAGCTTTCTTT. The chain joins TRBV25-1 to TRBJ1-1; tentative D call: TRBD1 (6 bases). CDR1 is MGHDK, CDR2 SYGVNS, per germline. The CDR3 covers 14 residues. Trimming cost V 6 bases and J 1 base, with 12 bases left between them.

The V call is TRBV27, the J call TRBJ2-7; 9 nucleotides line up with TRBD2. CDR3 size: 16 residues. Germline-derived CDR1 and CDR2 are MNHEY and SMNVEV (reference sequence). V lost 3 bases to trimming and J lost 6 bases; unmatched junction nucleotides: 12. The CDR3 is CASSFALAGTTGEQYF. Here the CDR3 DNA reads TGTGCCAGCAGTTTTGCTCTAGCGGGAACGACTGGCGAGCAGTACTTC.

The chain uses TRBV4-1 and TRBJ2-7; a possible D gene is TRBD1 (6 bases). CDR3 size: 17 residues. The germline CDR1 and CDR2 sequences are MGHRA and YSYEKL. Trimming took 0 bases from V and 0 from J, leaving 15 bases between them. CDR3 region: CASSQDFRGHSSYEQYF. The CDR3 nucleotides read TGCGCCAGCAGCCAAGATTTCCGGGGACACAGCTCCTACGAGCAGTACTTC.

The V call is TRBV15, the J call TRBJ2-3, with TRBD2 as a possible D gene (5 bases). V was trimmed by 5 bases and J by 0 bases, leaving 9 bases between them. This CDR3 region has 14 residues. Germline V gene lookup returns CDR1 LNHNV and CDR2 YYDKDF (reference sequence). The CDR3 region has the DNA TGTGCCACCAGCCTAGAGGGTAGCACAGATACGCAGTATTTT. It yields the protein CATSLEGSTDTQYF. Based on the CDR3 plus reference TRBV15 and TRBJ2-3, the full variable domain is DAMVIQNPRYQVTQFGKPVTLSCSQTLNHNVMYWYQQKSSQAPKLLFHYYDKDFNNEADTPDNFQSRRPNTSFCFLDIRSPGLGDTAMYLCATSLEGSTDTQYFGPGTRLTVL.

This clone was seen more than once but under ten times. The chain recombines TRBV30 with TRBJ2-7; TRBD1 matches 10 bases. The CDR3 sequence is 15 residues long. Looked up from germline, CDR1 is GTSNPN and CDR2 is SVGIG (reference sequence). V shed 3 bases and J 5 bases; nucleotides not matched to a gene: 10. The chain's CDR3 is CAWRAWRTGGNEQYF. CDR3 nucleotides: TGTGCCTGGAGGGCTTGGAGGACAGGGGGTAACGAGCAGTACTTC.

This clone was recorded a few times. The chain links TRBV18 to TRBJ2-1; the match to TRBD2 covers 11 bases. In germline, CDR1 is KGHSH, CDR2 LQKENI. V gave up 0 bases and J gave up 5 bases; unmatched junction bases: 6. The CDR3 runs 17 residues. The CDR3 is CASSPPTSGTLNNEQFF. The CDR3 DNA follows: TGTGCCAGCTCACCACCGACTAGCGGGACCCTCAACAATGAGCAGTTCTTC.

This clone was found a few times. This chain links TRBV7-2 with TRBJ2-1, with 10 nucleotides matching TRBD2. The CDR3 is made up of 15 amino acids. Germline trimming cut 5 bases from V and 7 bases from J; bases unmatched to any gene: 8. CDR1 and CDR2 from the germline V gene are SGHTA and FQGNSA. Here the CDR3 DNA reads TGTGCCAGCAGCACCTGGGCTAGCGGGGGTAATGAGCAGTTCTTC. Translation gives CASSTWASGGNEQFF. Complete variable domain (other parts from reference TRBV7-2 and TRBJ2-1): GAGVSQSPSNKVTEKGKDVELRCDPISGHTALYWYRQSLGQGLEFLIYFQGNSAPDKSGLPSDRFSAERTGGSVSTLTIQRTQQEDSAVYLCASSTWASGGNEQFFGPGTRLTVL.

This clone turned up a few times. The rearrangement uses TRBV19 and TRBJ2-7, with a possible D match to TRBD1 (6 bases). V lost 3 bases and J lost 0, with 12 bases in between. Germline V lookup: CDR1 LNHDA, CDR2 SQIVND (reference sequence). The CDR3 sequence is 15 residues long. The CDR3 protein is CASSMAQGFSYEQYF. The CDR3 region has the DNA TGTGCCAGTAGTATGGCGCAGGGGTTCTCCTACGAGCAGTACTTC.

This clone was counted only a few times. The V and J genes are TRBV27 and TRBJ2-3; 10 positions match TRBD2. Germline assignment: CDR1 MNHEY and CDR2 SMNVEV (reference sequence). The CDR3 is made up of 15 amino acids. V shed 6 bases and J 3 bases; nucleotides not matched to a gene: 6. The CDR3 spells CASSPLAGVTDTQYF. In nucleotides, the CDR3 is TGTGCCAGCAGCCCTCTAGCGGGAGTGACAGATACGCAGTATTTT.

The chain employs TRBV18 and TRBJ2-7, with D possibly TRBD1 on 6 matching bases. The CDR3 runs 15 residues. CDR1 is KGHSH, CDR2 LQKENI, per germline. V was shortened by 1 base and J by 4 bases, with 14 bases between the two germline ends. The CDR3 spells CASSPQPQGPYEQYF. CDR3 DNA: TGTGCCAGCTCACCACAACCACAGGGTCCGTACGAGCAGTACTTC. The variable domain in full, with the rest retrieved from reference TRBV18 and TRBJ2-7, is NAGVMQNPRHLVRRRGQEARLRCSPMKGHSHVYWYRQLPEEGLKFMVYLQKENIIDESGMPKERFSAEFPKEGPSILRIQQVVRGDSAAYFCASSPQPQGPYEQYFGPGTRLTVT.